This paragraph reports one TCR beta chain. Antigen: not known. Germline values: CDR1 ENHRY, CDR2 SYGVKD. This CDR3 has 12 amino acids. The germline V and J ends were trimmed by 7 bases and 8 bases, with 14 bases remaining between them. This entry belongs to a study of beta chain features in type 1 diabetes. Study observations and caveats: Equally in patients and controls, shorter templates might have been favored by PCR. Within each of all four CD4+ subsets, Type 1 diabetes patients had TCRB CDR3s that were moderately but significantly shorter. The naive, central memory and Treg TCRB repertoires looked more alike in patients than they did in healthy donors.

All sorted populations exceeded 95% purity. The entirety of the isolated RNA underwent reverse transcription, so expressed TCRB transcripts were sequenced. The method was immunoSEQ multiplex PCR; TCRdb's version includes in-frame clones alone and lacks a portion of them. The sample carries a few hundred thousand clones, about 12% recorded once. The chain couples TRBV10-3 to TRBJ1-2, with D possibly TRBD1 on 6 matching bases. The receptor comes from a woman aged 18-35 years with type 1 diabetes. Sequenced input: naive CD4+ T cells from blood. The CDR3 DNA sequence: TGTGCCATCACTCCGGACAGAATGGGCTACACCTTC. Protein product: CAITPDRMGYTF.